Listed below are T cell receptor beta chains from one sample, sequenced in a study of control samples from healthy donors and cancer patients. TCRdb keeps only in-frame clones here, not all; method: immunoSEQ multiplex PCR. The sample carries about 100,000 clones, less than 90% recorded once. Sequencing was performed on blood. Receptors originate from a woman aged 45-65 years in good health. Both conserved end residues are part of each CDR3. The order of the fields is J gene, D gene, V gene, clone size, CDR3 DNA, CDR3 protein. D genes are given only for firm matches. Some rows have no size entry. The others give once, few or many, or a class for an expanded clone.

j_gene: TRBJ2-2
d_gene: NA
v_gene: TRBV24-1
abundance: NA
CDR3nt: TGTGCCACCAGTGATTTGAAGGGCGGGGAGCTGTTTTTT
CDR3aa: CATSDLKGGELFF

j_gene: TRBJ1-4
d_gene: TRBD1
v_gene: TRBV7-8
abundance: NA
CDR3nt: TGTGCCAGCAGCCTTTTCAGGGGGAGGGAAGAAAAACTGTTTTTT
CDR3aa: CASSLFRGREEKLFF

j_gene: TRBJ2-5
d_gene: NA
v_gene: TRBV3-1/TRBV3-2
abundance: once
CDR3nt: TGTGCCAGCAGCCAAGAGGGGTACCAAGAGACCCAGTACTTC
CDR3aa: CASSQEGYQETQYF

j_gene: TRBJ2-1
d_gene: TRBD2
v_gene: TRBV5-1
abundance: NA
CDR3nt: TGCGCCAGCAGCTGGACTAGCGGTTACTCCTACAATGAGCAGTTCTTC
CDR3aa: CASSWTSGYSYNEQFF

j_gene: TRBJ2-5
d_gene: NA
v_gene: TRBV13
abundance: NA
CDR3nt: TGTGCCAGCAGCTTGGCCCCCGCGGAACAAGAGACCCAGTACTTC
CDR3aa: CASSLAPAEQETQYF

j_gene: TRBJ2-3
d_gene: TRBD1
v_gene: TRBV7-2
abundance: NA
CDR3nt: TGTGCCAGCAGCACCTCCGGGACAGGACAACAGGGGGATACGCAGTATTTT
CDR3aa: CASSTSGTGQQGDTQYF

j_gene: TRBJ1-2
d_gene: NA
v_gene: TRBV5-4
abundance: NA
CDR3nt: TGTGCCAGCAGCTTGTCGTACGGTGACTATGGCTACACCTTC
CDR3aa: CASSLSYGDYGYTF

j_gene: TRBJ1-1
d_gene: NA
v_gene: TRBV7-9
abundance: NA
CDR3nt: TGTGCCAGCAGCTCGCGCCGCCCAGGGGCTGAAGCTTTCTTT
CDR3aa: CASSSRRPGAEAFF

j_gene: TRBJ2-7
d_gene: TRBD2
v_gene: TRBV3-1/TRBV3-2
abundance: NA
CDR3nt: TGTGCCAGCAGCCCCACCGCTCGGGGGGGATCCTACGAGCAGTACTTC
CDR3aa: CASSPTARGGSYEQYF

j_gene: TRBJ1-4
d_gene: NA
v_gene: TRBV29-1
abundance: once
CDR3nt: TGCAGCGTCGAACCCAGGCAACGGGAAAAACTGTTTTTT
CDR3aa: CSVEPRQREKLFF

j_gene: TRBJ2-5
d_gene: TRBD2
v_gene: TRBV2
abundance: NA
CDR3nt: TGTGCCAGCAGGGGGAGGGGACCGAAAGAGACCCAGTACTTC
CDR3aa: CASRGRGPKETQYF

j_gene: TRBJ2-3
d_gene: NA
v_gene: TRBV9
abundance: NA
CDR3nt: TGTGCCAGCAGCAGGGGGTGGGACTCCACGGCTTTT
CDR3aa: CASSRGWDSTAF

j_gene: TRBJ2-3
d_gene: TRBD2
v_gene: TRBV30
abundance: NA
CDR3nt: TGTGCCTGGAGTGTAGCTAGCGGACCCCAAGATACGCAGTATTTT
CDR3aa: CAWSVASGPQDTQYF

j_gene: TRBJ2-1
d_gene: NA
v_gene: TRBV11-3
abundance: NA
CDR3nt: TGTGCCAGCAGCTTAGCGGGTTCCTACAATGAGCAGTTCTTC
CDR3aa: CASSLAGSYNEQFF

j_gene: TRBJ2-3
d_gene: TRBD2
v_gene: TRBV3-1/TRBV3-2
abundance: once
CDR3nt: TGTGCCAGCAGCCGCGGACTAGCGGGACCTTGGGAGGATACGCAGTATTTT
CDR3aa: CASSRGLAGPWEDTQYF

j_gene: TRBJ2-2
d_gene: NA
v_gene: TRBV21-1
abundance: NA
CDR3nt: TGTGCCAGCAGCAGGAACAACACCGGGGAGCTGTTTTTT
CDR3aa: CASSRNNTGELFF

j_gene: TRBJ2-7
d_gene: NA
v_gene: TRBV2
abundance: NA
CDR3nt: TGTGCCAGCAGTGGTCAGGAAAATTCTCCCTACGAGCAGTACTTC
CDR3aa: CASSGQENSPYEQYF

j_gene: TRBJ1-2
d_gene: NA
v_gene: TRBV5-4
abundance: NA
CDR3nt: TGTGCCAGCAGCTTAGGGGGGGTTGTCTATGGCTACACCTTC
CDR3aa: CASSLGGVVYGYTF

j_gene: TRBJ2-1
d_gene: NA
v_gene: TRBV5-8
abundance: NA
CDR3nt: TGTGCCAGCAGCTTGGGGACGGGAGTCACTATTCCGGGTGAGCAGTTCTTC
CDR3aa: CASSLGTGVTIPGEQFF

j_gene: TRBJ1-6
d_gene: NA
v_gene: TRBV7-6
abundance: NA
CDR3nt: TGTGCCAGCAGCTTACGAGGGAGCTCCTATAATTCACCCCTCCACTTT
CDR3aa: CASSLRGSSYNSPLHF

j_gene: TRBJ1-1
d_gene: NA
v_gene: TRBV4-3
abundance: NA
CDR3nt: TGCGCCAGCAGCCAAGACAGGGCTGGCTGGGCTTTCTTT
CDR3aa: CASSQDRAGWAFF

j_gene: TRBJ1-2
d_gene: NA
v_gene: TRBV29-1
abundance: NA
CDR3nt: TGCAGCGTTGAAAGGGGGAACTATGGCTACACCTTC
CDR3aa: CSVERGNYGYTF

j_gene: TRBJ1-4
d_gene: TRBD1
v_gene: TRBV30
abundance: once
CDR3nt: TGTGCCTGGAGTGTACAGGGGGCGGCTAATGAAAAACTGTTTTTT
CDR3aa: CAWSVQGAANEKLFF

j_gene: TRBJ2-1
d_gene: NA
v_gene: TRBV5-1
abundance: NA
CDR3nt: TGCGCCAGCAGCCCAGAAGCTCTAGGGCGCCCTCCGTACTCCTACAATGAGCAGTTCTTC
CDR3aa: CASSPEALGRPPYSYNEQFF

j_gene: TRBJ1-5
d_gene: NA
v_gene: TRBV7-9
abundance: once
CDR3nt: TGTGCCAGCAGCTTAGCGGCTGATCAGCCCCAGCATTTT
CDR3aa: CASSLAADQPQHF

j_gene: TRBJ2-2
d_gene: NA
v_gene: TRBV7-3
abundance: NA
CDR3nt: TGTGCCAGCAGCCCTATCGTTGGGGGGCCCCGCGACACCGGGGAGCTGTTTTTT
CDR3aa: CASSPIVGGPRDTGELFF

j_gene: TRBJ2-5
d_gene: TRBD2
v_gene: TRBV11-2
abundance: NA
CDR3nt: TGTGCCAGCAGCCCCCGGGGGGGGTACCAAGAGACCCAGTACTTC
CDR3aa: CASSPRGGYQETQYF

j_gene: TRBJ2-1
d_gene: NA
v_gene: TRBV10-3
abundance: once
CDR3nt: TGTGCCATCAGTGAGTTTGGGTGGGCAGCCGAGCAGTTCTTC
CDR3aa: CAISEFGWAAEQFF

j_gene: TRBJ2-2
d_gene: TRBD1
v_gene: TRBV9
abundance: NA
CDR3nt: TGTGCCAGCAGCCCCGGGACAGGGGGAACCGGGGAGCTGTTTTTT
CDR3aa: CASSPGTGGTGELFF

j_gene: TRBJ1-4
d_gene: NA
v_gene: TRBV19
abundance: NA
CDR3nt: TGTGCCAGTAGTATGAAGACTGAAAAACTGTTTTTT
CDR3aa: CASSMKTEKLFF

j_gene: TRBJ1-2
d_gene: NA
v_gene: TRBV19
abundance: NA
CDR3nt: TGTGCCAGCTTACCGGACATAACTAACTATGGCTACACCTTC
CDR3aa: CASLPDITNYGYTF

j_gene: TRBJ1-3
d_gene: NA
v_gene: TRBV5-1
abundance: NA
CDR3nt: TGCGCCAGCAGCTTGGACCGGAGCTCTGGAAACACCATATATTTT
CDR3aa: CASSLDRSSGNTIYF

j_gene: TRBJ2-1
d_gene: NA
v_gene: TRBV4-3
abundance: NA
CDR3nt: TGCGCCAGCAGCCTCCCTAGCTCCAATGAGCAGTTCTTC
CDR3aa: CASSLPSSNEQFF

j_gene: TRBJ2-4
d_gene: TRBD2
v_gene: TRBV28
abundance: NA
CDR3nt: TGTGCCAGCAACTTAGGGATCGCGGGAGGCCAAAACATTCAGTACTTC
CDR3aa: CASNLGIAGGQNIQYF

j_gene: TRBJ2-5
d_gene: NA
v_gene: TRBV19
abundance: once
CDR3nt: TGTGCCAGTAGTATCCCACTGGGAGCCACCACTAAAGAGACCCAGTACTTC
CDR3aa: CASSIPLGATTKETQYF

j_gene: TRBJ2-5
d_gene: NA
v_gene: TRBV21-1
abundance: NA
CDR3nt: TGTGCCAGCAGCAAAGCGCTCAGGGCTGCGTACCAAGAGACCCAGTACTTC
CDR3aa: CASSKALRAAYQETQYF

j_gene: TRBJ2-1
d_gene: NA
v_gene: TRBV6-2/TRBV6-3
abundance: NA
CDR3nt: TGTGCCAGCAGTTACGGCCCAGACGGGCCGAATGAGCAGTTCTTC
CDR3aa: CASSYGPDGPNEQFF

j_gene: TRBJ2-1
d_gene: NA
v_gene: TRBV7-6
abundance: NA
CDR3nt: TGTGCCAGCAGCTCCCCTGGCGGGGACCTTGGCAATGAGCAGTTCTTC
CDR3aa: CASSSPGGDLGNEQFF

j_gene: TRBJ1-2
d_gene: NA
v_gene: TRBV7-2
abundance: NA
CDR3nt: TGTGCCAGCAGCTTCCCACAGGGCTTACGCTACACCTTC
CDR3aa: CASSFPQGLRYTF

j_gene: TRBJ1-4
d_gene: TRBD1
v_gene: TRBV30
abundance: NA
CDR3nt: TGTGCCTGGACCTCCCAAAGGGGGCCAGGGGCTGAAAAACTGTTTTTT
CDR3aa: CAWTSQRGPGAEKLFF

j_gene: TRBJ2-1
d_gene: NA
v_gene: TRBV5-6
abundance: NA
CDR3nt: TGTGCCAGCAGCCCACCCGAGCCCTACAATGAGCAGTTCTTC
CDR3aa: CASSPPEPYNEQFF

j_gene: TRBJ2-2
d_gene: NA
v_gene: TRBV7-8
abundance: NA
CDR3nt: TGTGCCAGCAGCTTAGCGGAGCAGGGGGGGCTGTTTTTT
CDR3aa: CASSLAEQGGLFF

j_gene: TRBJ1-3
d_gene: TRBD1
v_gene: TRBV6-1
abundance: NA
CDR3nt: TGTGCCAGCAGTGAACTCCCCGGGACAGGTCCGATTTTCTCTGGAAACACCATATATTTT
CDR3aa: CASSELPGTGPIFSGNTIYF

j_gene: TRBJ2-5
d_gene: TRBD2
v_gene: TRBV11-2
abundance: NA
CDR3nt: TGTGCCAGCAGCTTCAGAGGCCGCGGACTAGCGGAGCAAGAGACCCAGTACTTC
CDR3aa: CASSFRGRGLAEQETQYF

j_gene: TRBJ2-4
d_gene: NA
v_gene: TRBV9
abundance: NA
CDR3nt: TGTGCCAGCAGCGTAGATGTAGGGGCTGGCAAAAACATTCAGTACTTC
CDR3aa: CASSVDVGAGKNIQYF

j_gene: TRBJ1-5
d_gene: NA
v_gene: TRBV5-6
abundance: NA
CDR3nt: TGTGCCAGCAGCACCGGACCGGGATATAGCAATCAGCCCCAGCATTTT
CDR3aa: CASSTGPGYSNQPQHF